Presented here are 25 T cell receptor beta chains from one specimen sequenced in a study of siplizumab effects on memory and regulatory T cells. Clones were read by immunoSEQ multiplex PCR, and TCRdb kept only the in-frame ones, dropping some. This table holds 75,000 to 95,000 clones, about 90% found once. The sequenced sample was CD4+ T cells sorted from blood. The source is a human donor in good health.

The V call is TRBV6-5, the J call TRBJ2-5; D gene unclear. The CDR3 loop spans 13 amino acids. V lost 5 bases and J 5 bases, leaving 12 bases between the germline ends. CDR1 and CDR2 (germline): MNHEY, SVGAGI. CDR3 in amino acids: CASSRGPAETQYF. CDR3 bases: TGTGCCAGCAGTAGAGGACCAGCGGAGACCCAGTACTTC.

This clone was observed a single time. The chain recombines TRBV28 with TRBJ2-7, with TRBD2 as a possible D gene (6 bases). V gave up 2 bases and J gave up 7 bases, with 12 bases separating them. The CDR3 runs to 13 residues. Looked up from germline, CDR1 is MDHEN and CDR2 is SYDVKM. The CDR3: CASSLPGLWEQYF. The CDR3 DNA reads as TGTGCCAGCAGTTTACCGGGACTCTGGGAGCAGTACTTC.

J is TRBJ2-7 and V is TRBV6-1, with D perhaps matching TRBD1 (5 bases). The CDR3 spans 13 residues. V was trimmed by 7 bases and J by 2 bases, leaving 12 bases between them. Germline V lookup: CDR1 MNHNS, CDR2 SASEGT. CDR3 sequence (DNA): TGTGCCAGCACCAAGACAGCTACCTACGAGCAGTACTTC. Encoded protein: CASTKTATYEQYF.

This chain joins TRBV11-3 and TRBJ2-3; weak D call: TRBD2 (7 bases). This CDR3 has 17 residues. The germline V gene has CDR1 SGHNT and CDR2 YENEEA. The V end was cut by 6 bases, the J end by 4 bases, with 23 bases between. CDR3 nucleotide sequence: TGTGCCAGCAGTCAAGCTTTAGGGGGTACTAGCGCAGATACGCAGTATTTT. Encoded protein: CASSQALGGTSADTQYF.

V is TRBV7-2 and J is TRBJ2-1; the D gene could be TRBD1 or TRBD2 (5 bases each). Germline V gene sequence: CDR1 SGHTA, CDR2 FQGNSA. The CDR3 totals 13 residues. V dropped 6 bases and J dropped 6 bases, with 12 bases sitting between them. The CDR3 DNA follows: TGTGCCAGCAGTCCAACGAGGGGCAATGAGCAGTTCTTC. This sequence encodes CASSPTRGNEQFF.

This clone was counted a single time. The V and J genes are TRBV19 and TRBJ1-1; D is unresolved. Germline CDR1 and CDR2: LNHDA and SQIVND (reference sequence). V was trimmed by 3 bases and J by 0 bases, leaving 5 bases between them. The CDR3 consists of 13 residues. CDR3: CASSINLNTEAFF. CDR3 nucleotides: TGTGCCAGTAGTATTAACCTGAACACTGAAGCTTTCTTT.

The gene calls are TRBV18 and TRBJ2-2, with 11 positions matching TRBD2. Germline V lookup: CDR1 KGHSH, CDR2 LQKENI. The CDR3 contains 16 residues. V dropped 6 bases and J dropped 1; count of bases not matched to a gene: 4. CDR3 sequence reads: CASSQGTSGNTGELFF. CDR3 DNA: TGTGCCAGCTCTCAGGGGACTAGCGGGAACACCGGGGAGCTGTTTTTT. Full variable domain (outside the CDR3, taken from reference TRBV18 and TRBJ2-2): NAGVMQNPRHLVRRRGQEARLRCSPMKGHSHVYWYRQLPEEGLKFMVYLQKENIIDESGMPKERFSAEFPKEGPSILRIQQVVRGDSAAYFCASSQGTSGNTGELFFGEGSRLTVL.

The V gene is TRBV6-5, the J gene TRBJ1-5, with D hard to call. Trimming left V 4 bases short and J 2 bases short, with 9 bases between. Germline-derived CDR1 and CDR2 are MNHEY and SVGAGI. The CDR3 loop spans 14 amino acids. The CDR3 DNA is TGTGCCAGCAGTTCCGGATGGGGCAATCAGCCCCAGCATTTT. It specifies CASSSGWGNQPQHF.

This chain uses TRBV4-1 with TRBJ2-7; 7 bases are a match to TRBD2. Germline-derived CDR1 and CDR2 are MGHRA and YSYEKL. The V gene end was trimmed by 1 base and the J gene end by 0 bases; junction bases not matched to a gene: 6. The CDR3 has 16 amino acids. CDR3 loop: CASSQAPAGTSYEQYF. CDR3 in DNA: TGCGCCAGCAGCCAAGCTCCAGCGGGAACCTCCTACGAGCAGTACTTC.

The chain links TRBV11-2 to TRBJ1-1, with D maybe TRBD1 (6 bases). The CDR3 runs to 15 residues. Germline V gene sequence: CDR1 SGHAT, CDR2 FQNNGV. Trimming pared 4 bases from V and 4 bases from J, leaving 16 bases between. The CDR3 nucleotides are TGTGCCAGCAGCTGGCAAGGGGGGGAGGGCACTGAAGCTTTCTTT. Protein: CASSWQGGEGTEAFF.

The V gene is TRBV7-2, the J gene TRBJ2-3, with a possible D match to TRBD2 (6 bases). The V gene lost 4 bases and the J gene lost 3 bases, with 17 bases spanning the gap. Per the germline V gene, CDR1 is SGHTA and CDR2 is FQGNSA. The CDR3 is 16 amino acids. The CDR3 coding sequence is TGTGCCAGCAGCTCAAACCGGGGGTCGAGGACAGATACGCAGTATTTT. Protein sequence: CASSSNRGSRTDTQYF.

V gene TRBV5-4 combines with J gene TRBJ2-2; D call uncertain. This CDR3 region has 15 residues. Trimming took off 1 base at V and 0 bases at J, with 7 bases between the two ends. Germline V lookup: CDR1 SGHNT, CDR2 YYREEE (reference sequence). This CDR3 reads CASSLFGSNTGELFF. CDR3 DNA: TGTGCCAGCAGCTTGTTCGGATCGAACACCGGGGAGCTGTTTTTT. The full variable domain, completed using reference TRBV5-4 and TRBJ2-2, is ETGVTQSPTHLIKTRGQQVTLRCSSQSGHNTVSWYQQALGQGPQFIFQYYREEENGRGNFPPRFSGLQFPNYSSELNVNALELDDSALYLCASSLFGSNTGELFFGEGSRLTVL.

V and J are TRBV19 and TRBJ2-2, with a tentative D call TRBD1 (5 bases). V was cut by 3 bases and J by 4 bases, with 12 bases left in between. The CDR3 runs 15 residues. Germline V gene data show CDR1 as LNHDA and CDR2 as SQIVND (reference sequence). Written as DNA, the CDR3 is TGTGCCAGTAGTATTAGGCAGGGTCCCACCGGGGAGCTGTTTTTT. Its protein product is CASSIRQGPTGELFF.

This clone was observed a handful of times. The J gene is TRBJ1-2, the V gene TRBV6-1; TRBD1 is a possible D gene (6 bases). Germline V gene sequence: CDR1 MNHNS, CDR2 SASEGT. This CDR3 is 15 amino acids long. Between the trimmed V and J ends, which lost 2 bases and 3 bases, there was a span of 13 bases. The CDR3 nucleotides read TGTGCCAGCAGTGAAACCGGGGGGGGCGACTATGGCTACACCTTC. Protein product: CASSETGGGDYGYTF.

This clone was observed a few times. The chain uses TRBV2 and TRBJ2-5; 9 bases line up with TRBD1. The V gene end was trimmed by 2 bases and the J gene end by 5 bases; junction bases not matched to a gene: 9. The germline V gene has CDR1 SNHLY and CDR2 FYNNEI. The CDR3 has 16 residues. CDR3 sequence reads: CASSERNRGPVETQYF. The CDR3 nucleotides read TGTGCCAGCAGTGAACGAAACAGGGGGCCTGTTGAGACCCAGTACTTC.

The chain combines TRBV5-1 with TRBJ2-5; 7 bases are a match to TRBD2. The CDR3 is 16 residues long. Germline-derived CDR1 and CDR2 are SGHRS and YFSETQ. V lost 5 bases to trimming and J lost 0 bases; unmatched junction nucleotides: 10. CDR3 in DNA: TGCGCCAGCAGAGGTCACGCTAGCGGCTACCAAGAGACCCAGTACTTC. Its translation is CASRGHASGYQETQYF. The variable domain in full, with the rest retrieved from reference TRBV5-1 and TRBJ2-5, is KAGVTQTPRYLIKTRGQQVTLSCSPISGHRSVSWYQQTPGQGLQFLFEYFSETQRNKGNFPGRFSGRQFSNSRSEMNVSTLELGDSALYLCASRGHASGYQETQYFGPGTRLLVL.

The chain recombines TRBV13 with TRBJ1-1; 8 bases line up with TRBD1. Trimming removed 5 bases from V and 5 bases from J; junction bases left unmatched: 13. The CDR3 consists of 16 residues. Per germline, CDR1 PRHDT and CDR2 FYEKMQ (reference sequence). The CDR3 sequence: CASSRPSQGARTEAFF. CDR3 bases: TGTGCCAGCAGCCGCCCTTCTCAGGGGGCAAGAACTGAAGCTTTCTTT. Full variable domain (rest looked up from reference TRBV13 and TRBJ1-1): AAGVIQSPRHLIKEKRETATLKCYPIPRHDTVYWYQQGPGQDPQFLISFYEKMQSDKGSIPDRFSAQQFSDYHSELNMSSLELGDSALYFCASSRPSQGARTEAFFGQGTRLTVV.

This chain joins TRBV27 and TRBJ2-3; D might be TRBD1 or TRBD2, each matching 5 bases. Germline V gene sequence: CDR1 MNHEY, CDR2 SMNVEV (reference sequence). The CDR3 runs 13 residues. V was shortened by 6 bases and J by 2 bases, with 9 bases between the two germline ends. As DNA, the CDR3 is TGTGCCAGCAGCTGGGGACCCACAGATACGCAGTATTTT. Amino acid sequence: CASSWGPTDTQYF.

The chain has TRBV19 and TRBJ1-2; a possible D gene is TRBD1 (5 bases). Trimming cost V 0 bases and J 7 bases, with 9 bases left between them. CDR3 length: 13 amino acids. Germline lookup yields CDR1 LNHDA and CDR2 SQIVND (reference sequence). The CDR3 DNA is TGTGCCAGTAGTATAGAAGGGGTTGGTGGCTACACCTTC. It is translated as CASSIEGVGGYTF.

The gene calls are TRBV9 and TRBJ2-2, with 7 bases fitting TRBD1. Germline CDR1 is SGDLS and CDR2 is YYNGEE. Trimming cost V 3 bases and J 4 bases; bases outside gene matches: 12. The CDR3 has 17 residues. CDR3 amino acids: CASSASEEQGITGELFF. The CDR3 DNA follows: TGTGCCAGCAGCGCATCAGAGGAACAGGGGATCACCGGGGAGCTGTTTTTT.

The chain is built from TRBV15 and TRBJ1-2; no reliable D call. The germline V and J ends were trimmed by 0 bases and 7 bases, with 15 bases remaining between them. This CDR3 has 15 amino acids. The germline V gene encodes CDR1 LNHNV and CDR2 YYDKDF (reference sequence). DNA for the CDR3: TGTGCCACCAGCAGAGACAGCCGGGGAACAACTGGCTACACCTTC. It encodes CATSRDSRGTTGYTF.

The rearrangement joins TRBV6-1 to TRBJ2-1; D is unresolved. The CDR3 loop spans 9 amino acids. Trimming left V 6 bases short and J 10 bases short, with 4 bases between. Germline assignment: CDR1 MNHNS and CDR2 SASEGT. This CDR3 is CASSKEQFF. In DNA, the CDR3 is TGTGCCAGCAGCAAGGAGCAGTTCTTC.

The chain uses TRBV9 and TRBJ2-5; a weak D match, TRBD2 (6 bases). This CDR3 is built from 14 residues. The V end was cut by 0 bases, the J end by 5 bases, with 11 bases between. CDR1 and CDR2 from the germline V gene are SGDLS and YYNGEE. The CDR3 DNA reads TGTGCCAGCAGCGTAGACGGGGGATTGGAGACCCAGTACTTC. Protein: CASSVDGGLETQYF.

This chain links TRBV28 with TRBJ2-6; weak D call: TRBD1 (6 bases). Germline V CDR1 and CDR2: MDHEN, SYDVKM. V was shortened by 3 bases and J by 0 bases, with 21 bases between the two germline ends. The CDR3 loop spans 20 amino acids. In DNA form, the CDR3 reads TGTGCCAGCAGTTTCCTATGGCACAGGGTCTTATACTCTGGGGCCAACGTCCTGACTTTC. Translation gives CASSFLWHRVLYSGANVLTF.

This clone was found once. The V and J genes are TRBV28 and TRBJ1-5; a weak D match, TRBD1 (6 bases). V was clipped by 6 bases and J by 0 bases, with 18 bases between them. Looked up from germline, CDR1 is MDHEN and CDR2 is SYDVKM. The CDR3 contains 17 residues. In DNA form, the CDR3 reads TGTGCCAGCAGACTCCGACAGGCAAGTTATAGCAATCAGCCCCAGCATTTT. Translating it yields CASRLRQASYSNQPQHF.